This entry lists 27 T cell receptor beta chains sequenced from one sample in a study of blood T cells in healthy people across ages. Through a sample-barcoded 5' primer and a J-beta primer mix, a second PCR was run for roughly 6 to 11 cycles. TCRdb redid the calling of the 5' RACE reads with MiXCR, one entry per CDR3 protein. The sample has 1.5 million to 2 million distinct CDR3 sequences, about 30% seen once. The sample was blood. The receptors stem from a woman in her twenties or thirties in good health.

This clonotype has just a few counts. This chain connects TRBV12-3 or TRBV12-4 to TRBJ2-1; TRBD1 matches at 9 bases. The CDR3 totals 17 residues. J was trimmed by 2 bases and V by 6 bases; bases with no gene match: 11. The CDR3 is CASSRDREVRAYNEQFF. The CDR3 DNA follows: TGTGCCAGCAGCCGGGACAGGGAAGTTCGCGCCTACAATGAGCAGTTCTTC.

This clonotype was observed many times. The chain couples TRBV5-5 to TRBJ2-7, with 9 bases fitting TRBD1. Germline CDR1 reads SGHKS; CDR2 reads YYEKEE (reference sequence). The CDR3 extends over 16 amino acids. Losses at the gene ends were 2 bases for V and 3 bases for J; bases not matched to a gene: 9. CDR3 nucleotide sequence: TGTGCCAGCAGCTTCGGTGTGGGGACAGGGATCTACGAGCAGTACTTC. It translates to CASSFGVGTGIYEQYF.

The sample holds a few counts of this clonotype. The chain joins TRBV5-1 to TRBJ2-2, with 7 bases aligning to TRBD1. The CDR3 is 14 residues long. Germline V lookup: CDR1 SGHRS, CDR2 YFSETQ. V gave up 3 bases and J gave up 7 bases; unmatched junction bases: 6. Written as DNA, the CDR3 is TGCGCCAGCAGCTCGACAGGGTTGGGCGGGGAGCTGTTTTTT. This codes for CASSSTGLGGELFF.

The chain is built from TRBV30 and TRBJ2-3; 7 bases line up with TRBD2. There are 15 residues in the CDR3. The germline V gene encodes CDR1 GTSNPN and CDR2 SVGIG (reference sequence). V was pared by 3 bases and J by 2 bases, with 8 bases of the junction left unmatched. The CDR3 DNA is TGTGCCTGGAGGCAGTTGACTAGCCCCACAGATACGCAGTATTTT. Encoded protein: CAWRQLTSPTDTQYF.

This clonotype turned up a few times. The CDR3 bases are TGTGCCAGCAGCCTGGGACAGTCCAAAGGCTACACCTTC. Translated, it gives CASSLGQSKGYTF. The rearrangement joins TRBV3-1 to TRBJ1-2; 7 bases are shared with TRBD1. CDR1 is LGHDT, CDR2 YNNKEL, per germline (reference sequence). J was trimmed by 8 bases and V by 4 bases; bases with no gene match: 7. The CDR3 covers 13 residues.

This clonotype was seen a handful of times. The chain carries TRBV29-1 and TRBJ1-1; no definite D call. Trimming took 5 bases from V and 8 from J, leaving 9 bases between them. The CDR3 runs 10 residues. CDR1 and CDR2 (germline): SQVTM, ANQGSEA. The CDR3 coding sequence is TGCAGCGTTCGAACATCAGAAGCTTTCTTT. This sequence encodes CSVRTSEAFF.

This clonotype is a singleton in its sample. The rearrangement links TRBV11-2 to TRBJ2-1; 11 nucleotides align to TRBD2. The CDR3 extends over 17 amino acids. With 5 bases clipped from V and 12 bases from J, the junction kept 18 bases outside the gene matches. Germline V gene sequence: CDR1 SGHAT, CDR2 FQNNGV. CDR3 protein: CASSPIRGTSGSWGQFF. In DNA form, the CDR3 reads TGTGCCAGCAGCCCGATCCGTGGGACTAGCGGCTCGTGGGGGCAGTTCTTC. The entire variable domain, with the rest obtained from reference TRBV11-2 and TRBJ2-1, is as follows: EAGVAQSPRYKIIEKRQSVAFWCNPISGHATLYWYQQILGQGPKLLIQFQNNGVVDDSQLPKDRFSAERLKGVDSTLKIQPAKLEDSAVYLCASSPIRGTSGSWGQFFGPGTRLTVL.

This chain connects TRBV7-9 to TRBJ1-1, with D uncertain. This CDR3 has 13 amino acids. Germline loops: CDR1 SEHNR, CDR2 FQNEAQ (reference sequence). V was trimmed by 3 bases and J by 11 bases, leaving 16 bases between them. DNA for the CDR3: TGTGCCAGCAGCTTTCCCGTGGGCTCGGGGGCTTTCTTT. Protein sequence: CASSFPVGSGAFF.

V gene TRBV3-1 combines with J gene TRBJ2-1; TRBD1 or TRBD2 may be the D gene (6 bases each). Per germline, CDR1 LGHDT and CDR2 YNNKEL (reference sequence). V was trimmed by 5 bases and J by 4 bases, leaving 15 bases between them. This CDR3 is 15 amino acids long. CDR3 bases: TGTGCCAGCAGCGAGTTAGGGGGGCCTTACAATGAGCAGTTCTTC. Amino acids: CASSELGGPYNEQFF.

The CDR3 loop reads CSANGAGGDTQPQHF. CDR3 in DNA: TGCAGTGCTAACGGGGCCGGGGGAGATACTCAGCCCCAGCATTTT. The chain links TRBV20-1 to TRBJ1-5, with D possibly matching TRBD1 (5 bases). The germline V and J ends were trimmed by 4 bases and 6 bases, with 19 bases remaining between them. CDR1 and CDR2 (germline): DFQATT, SNEGSKA (reference sequence). This CDR3 is 15 amino acids long.

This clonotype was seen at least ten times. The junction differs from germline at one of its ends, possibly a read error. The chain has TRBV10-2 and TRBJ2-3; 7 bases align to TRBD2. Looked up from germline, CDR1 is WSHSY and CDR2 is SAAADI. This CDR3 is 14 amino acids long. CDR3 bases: TGTGCCAGCAGTCTGAGCGGGGCCACAGATACGCAGTATTTT. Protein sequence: CASSLSGATDTQYF.

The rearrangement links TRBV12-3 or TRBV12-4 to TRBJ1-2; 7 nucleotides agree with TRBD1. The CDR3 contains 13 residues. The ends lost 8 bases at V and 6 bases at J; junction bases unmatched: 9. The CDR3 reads CASGTDILHGYTF. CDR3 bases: TGTGCCAGCGGGACAGATATACTACATGGCTACACCTTC.

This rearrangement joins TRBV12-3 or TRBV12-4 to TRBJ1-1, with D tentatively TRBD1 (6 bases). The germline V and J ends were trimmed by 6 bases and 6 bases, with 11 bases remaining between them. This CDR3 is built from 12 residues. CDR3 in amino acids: CASRKGHPEAFF. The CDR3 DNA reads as TGTGCCAGCAGGAAGGGACACCCTGAAGCTTTCTTT.

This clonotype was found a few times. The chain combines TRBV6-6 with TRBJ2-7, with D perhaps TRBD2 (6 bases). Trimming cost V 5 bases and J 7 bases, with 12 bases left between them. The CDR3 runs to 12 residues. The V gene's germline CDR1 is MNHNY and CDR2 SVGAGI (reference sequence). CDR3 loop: CASSGGPGEQYF. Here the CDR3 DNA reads TGTGCCAGCAGTGGAGGGCCTGGGGAGCAGTACTTC.

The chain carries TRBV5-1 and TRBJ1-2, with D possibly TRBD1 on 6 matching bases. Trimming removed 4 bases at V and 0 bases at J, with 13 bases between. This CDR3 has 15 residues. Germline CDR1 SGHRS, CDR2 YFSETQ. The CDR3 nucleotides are TGCGCCAGCAGCGAGGACGGACAGACTAACTATGGCTACACCTTC. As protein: CASSEDGQTNYGYTF.

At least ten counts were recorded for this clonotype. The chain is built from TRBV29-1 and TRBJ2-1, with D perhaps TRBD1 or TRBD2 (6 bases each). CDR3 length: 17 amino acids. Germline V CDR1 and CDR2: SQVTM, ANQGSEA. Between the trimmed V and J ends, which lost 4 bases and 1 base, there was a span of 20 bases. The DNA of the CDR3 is TGCAGCGTTGCAGGAGGGCAGGGGTCAAGGTCCTACAATGAGCAGTTCTTC. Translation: CSVAGGQGSRSYNEQFF.

CDR3 amino acids: CSASRETSYNEQFF. The CDR3 region has the DNA TGCAGTGCTAGTCGGGAGACGTCCTACAATGAGCAGTTCTTC. V and J are TRBV20-1 and TRBJ2-1, with D possibly being TRBD2 (6 bases). V lost 3 bases and J 1 base, leaving 10 bases between the germline ends. CDR3 length: 14 residues. CDR1 is DFQATT, CDR2 SNEGSKA, per germline (reference sequence).

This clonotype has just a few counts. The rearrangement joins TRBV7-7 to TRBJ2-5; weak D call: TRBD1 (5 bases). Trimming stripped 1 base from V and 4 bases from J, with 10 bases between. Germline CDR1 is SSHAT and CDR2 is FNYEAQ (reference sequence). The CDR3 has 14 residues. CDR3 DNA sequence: TGTGCCAGCAGCTTAGATCTAAGGGGAGAGACCCAGTACTTC. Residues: CASSLDLRGETQYF.

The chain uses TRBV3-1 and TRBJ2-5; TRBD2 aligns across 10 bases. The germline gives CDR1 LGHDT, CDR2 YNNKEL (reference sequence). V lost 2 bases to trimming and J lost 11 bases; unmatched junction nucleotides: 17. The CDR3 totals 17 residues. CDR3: CASSQRLGLADNNEQYF. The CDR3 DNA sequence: TGTGCCAGCAGCCAACGGCTCGGACTAGCGGACAACAATGAGCAGTACTTC.

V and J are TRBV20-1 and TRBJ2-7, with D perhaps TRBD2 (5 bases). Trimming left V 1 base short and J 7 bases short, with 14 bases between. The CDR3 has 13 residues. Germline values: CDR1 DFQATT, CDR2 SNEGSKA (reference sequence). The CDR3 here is CSARGTGTGEQYF. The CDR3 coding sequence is TGCAGTGCTAGAGGGACTGGCACCGGAGAGCAGTACTTC.

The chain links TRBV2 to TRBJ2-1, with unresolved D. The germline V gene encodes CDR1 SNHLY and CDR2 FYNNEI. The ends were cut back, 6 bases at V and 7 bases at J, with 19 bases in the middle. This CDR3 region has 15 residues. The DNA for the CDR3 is TGTGCCAGCAGCCTCCCGGGCGAGAGCCCGAATGAGCAGTTCTTC. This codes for CASSLPGESPNEQFF.

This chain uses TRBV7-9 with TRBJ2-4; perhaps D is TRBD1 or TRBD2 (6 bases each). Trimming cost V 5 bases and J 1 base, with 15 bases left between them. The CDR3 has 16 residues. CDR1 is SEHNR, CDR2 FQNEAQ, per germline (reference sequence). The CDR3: CASSANREAAKNIQYF. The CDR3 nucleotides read TGTGCCAGCAGCGCGAACAGGGAGGCGGCCAAAAACATTCAGTACTTC. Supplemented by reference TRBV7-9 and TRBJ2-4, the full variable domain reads DTGVSQNPRHKITKRGQNVTFRCDPISEHNRLYWYRQTLGQGPEFLTYFQNEAQLEKSRLLSDRFSAERPKGSFSTLEIQRTEQGDSAMYLCASSANREAAKNIQYFGAGTRLSVL.

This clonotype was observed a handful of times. CDR3 loop: CASSLMLTGYGYTF. As DNA, the CDR3 is TGTGCCAGCAGTTTAATGTTAACGGGCTATGGCTACACCTTC. The rearrangement uses TRBV12-3 or TRBV12-4 and TRBJ1-2; D is undetermined. This CDR3 spans 14 amino acids. V lost 2 bases, J lost 4 bases, and 11 bases lay in between.

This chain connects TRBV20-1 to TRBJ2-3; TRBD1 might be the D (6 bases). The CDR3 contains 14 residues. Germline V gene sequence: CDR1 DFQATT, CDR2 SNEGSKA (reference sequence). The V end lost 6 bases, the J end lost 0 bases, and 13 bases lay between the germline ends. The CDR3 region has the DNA TGCAGTGCGATCCGGGACATTAGCACAGATACGCAGTATTTT. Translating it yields CSAIRDISTDTQYF.

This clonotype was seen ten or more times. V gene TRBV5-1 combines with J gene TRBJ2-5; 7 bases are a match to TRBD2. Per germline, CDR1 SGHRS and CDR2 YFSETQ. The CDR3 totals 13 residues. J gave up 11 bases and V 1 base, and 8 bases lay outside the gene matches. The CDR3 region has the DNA TGCGCCAGCAGCTTGTCGCAGGCGGGGGAGCAGTACTTC. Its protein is CASSLSQAGEQYF.

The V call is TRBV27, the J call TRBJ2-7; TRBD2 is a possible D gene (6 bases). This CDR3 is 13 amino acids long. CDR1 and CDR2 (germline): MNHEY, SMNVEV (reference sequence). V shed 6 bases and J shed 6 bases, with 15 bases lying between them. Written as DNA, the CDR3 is TGTGCCAGCAGCCTTAGCGGATTTACCGAGCAGTACTTC. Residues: CASSLSGFTEQYF.

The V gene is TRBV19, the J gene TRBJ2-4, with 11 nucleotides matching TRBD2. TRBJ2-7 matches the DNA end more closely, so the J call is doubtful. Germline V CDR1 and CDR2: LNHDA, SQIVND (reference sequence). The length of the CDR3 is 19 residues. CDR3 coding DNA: TGTGCCAGTAGTATTGTGGCTAGCGGGGGGACTATAAAAGCCTACGAGCAGTACTTC. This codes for CASSIVASGGTIKAYEQYF.